This T cell receptor (beta chain) came from a study of tumor-infiltrating lymphocytes in primary liver carcinoma (dated by TCRdb to 2016 to 2017). Notes on the research overall: Hepatocellular carcinoma (four) or combined HCC and intrahepatic cholangiocarcinoma (one) was present in the five patients, who were three men and two women aged 30 to 69 years. Tumors of the five patients were stage T1-T3 N0M0 with maximum diameters of about 4.2 to 10 cm. Each sample produced roughly 3.65 to 8 million productive TCRbeta reads, and read depth showed no significant difference between tissue types. Across five regions of each liver tumor, along with adjacent normal tissue and blood, the study brought together TCRbeta repertoire sequencing, expression microarrays and whole-exome sequencing. A total of about 35 specimens from 5 patients went through TCRbeta repertoire sequencing, namely 25 tumor regions, 5 adjacent noncancerous liver tissues and 5 peripheral blood samples. To link TCRbeta repertoire diversity with the local molecular phenotype, the approximately 23 tumor region samples were profiled using Agilent mRNA microarrays. Reproducibility between technical replicate repertoires was high, with correlation coefficients above 0.95 and mean shared-clone rates about 0.9.

TCRbeta-specific cDNA was reverse-transcribed from roughly 500 ng total RNA using a constant-region primer and ProtoScript II reverse transcriptase. TCRbeta libraries were built with three nested multiplex PCR rounds, a slightly modified ARM-PCR procedure. Multiplex TRBV1-TRBV30 forward primers and a Cbeta reverse primer were used in the first two PCR rounds, each of which was run for 10 cycles. Sample barcodes and Illumina adapters were attached in a final 25-cycle PCR using Deep VentR polymerase. Amplicons of 200-500 bp were gel-purified with a QIAquick gel extraction kit before sequencing. TCRbeta amplicons were sequenced on an Illumina HiSeq 2500 with 250-bp paired-end reads. The original pipeline was this. Trimmomatic v0.33 was used to quality-trim the reads, and FLASH v1.2.11 was used to merge paired reads so that full CDR3 sequences could be recovered. MiGEC v1.2.1b assigned V, D and J germline segments to the rearranged TCRbeta sequences. Clonotype statistics, along with Shannon-Wiener diversity indices, were calculated using VDJtools v1.0.0. Except for diversity analysis, only each sample's 250 most abundant clonotypes were used in subsequent analyses to reduce sampling bias. Using fastp trimming at Q25 and MiXCR clonotype assembly, TCRdb reanalyzed the public sequencing data and kept in-frame beta chains. Each record represents a unique CDR3 protein, reported with the most common genes and DNA among its rows. In this record, the V and J calls reflect TCRdb's handling and not the investigators' own analysis. The sample includes about 74,000 distinct CDR3 sequences, with over 60% observed a single time. The ten largest clonotypes hold around 30% of the sample.

Note on this clonotype: It has no known antigen specificity. The CDR3 ends on some other residue instead of the conserved phenylalanine or tryptophan, so this is likely a read error.

The germline V gene specifies MNHEY as CDR1 and SVGEGT as CDR2. The CDR3 extends over 14 residues, inclusive of both ends. CDR3 DNA is the only sequence kept; it has 42 bases, read in frame from the first base. Total RNA and DNA were co-extracted without cell sorting from around 20-30 mg of bulk tissue using the AllPrep DNA/RNA mini kit. Between late 2015 and March 2016, about five patients in China with histopathologically diagnosed primary liver carcinoma had their tumors surgically resected. Chronic HBV infection was present in the patients, and the patients were treatment-naive at sampling. Five spatially separated regions were sampled per tumor: superior, inferior, left-lateral and right-lateral poles, plus the tumor centre. Histological examination found more than 80% viable tumor cells in every tumor sample. Each fresh piece of tumor and adjacent tissue was cut in two, with one half stored in RNAlater at -80 degrees C and the other half sent for histology.

General conclusions and limits of the study: A significantly larger repertoire fraction was made up by the top 250 clones in tumors than in blood (p = 0.039). Only about 7-24% of top clones were present in all five regions of a tumor, suggesting spatial heterogeneity of tumor-infiltrating T cells. Since the samples were bulk and unsorted, there was no way to compare CD4+ and CD8+ T cell repertoires. With just 4 or 5 patients in the study, the authors point out that the findings should be validated in a larger study. Repertoire overlap was found to be higher between tumor regions (mean roughly 36%) than between tumor-adjacent (roughly 17%) or tumor-blood (about 15%) pairs, consistent with antigen-driven expansion. Because sequencing covered only the TCR beta chain and unpaired alpha chains were not captured, true repertoire diversity is likely underestimated.

The origin of this receptor is a man aged 35-49 years with primary liver carcinoma and hepatitis B virus infection. The chain is assembled from TRBV6-2 or TRBV6-3 and TRBJ2-1; TRBD2 aligns with 13 central bases. Sequenced sample: liver tumor tissue from sampling region 4. The meaning of the sample's cell subset or site label: tumor region T4, right-lateral pole. The sequenced DNA is TGTTCCGTCGGGACTAGCGGGGACTACAATGAGCAGTTCCTC. It translates to CSVGTSGDYNEQFL.